This T cell receptor (beta chain) was profiled in a study of identical twins. Regarding this clonotype: The antigen remains undetermined.

General study results and limits: When twins shared out-of-frame alpha sequences, those sequences had excess low generation probability. Cord blood's abundant beta clonotypes had fewer insertions, unlike memory repertoires.

TCRdb reprocessed the 5' RACE reads with MiXCR, giving one entry per CDR3 protein. The data hold 750,000 to 950,000 distinct CDR3 sequences, with around 12% observed a single time. The CDR3 is 13 amino acids. Germline V gene lookup returns CDR1 DFQATT and CDR2 SNEGSKA (reference sequence). V gave up 5 bases and J gave up 5 bases, with 14 bases separating them. These same records also appear under a second study, on yellow fever vaccine responses in identical twins.

J is TRBJ2-3 and V is TRBV20-1, with D possibly matching TRBD2 (7 bases). The clonotype comes from a woman aged 18-29 years in good health. What was sequenced was PBMCs. The CDR3 loop is CSALRGAGDTQYF. In nucleotides, the CDR3 is TGCAGTGCTCTTCGGGGGGCTGGAGATACGCAGTATTTT.